Following are 23 T cell receptor beta chains from one sample sequenced in a study of identical twins. Each CDR3 protein gets one entry after TCRdb re-called the 5' RACE reads with MiXCR. The repertoire holds about 890,000 distinct CDR3 sequences, with roughly an eighth as singletons. These data also formed part of another study, on yellow fever vaccine responses in identical twins.

What was sequenced was PBMCs. These TCRs come from a woman aged 18-35 years in good health.

This clonotype was recorded many times. One end of the junction is discordant with germline, which a read error may explain. The rearrangement uses TRBV12-3 or TRBV12-4 and TRBJ2-3; D might be TRBD2 (5 bases). The CDR3 loop spans 15 amino acids. CDR3 sequence (DNA): TGTGCCAGCAGCTTAGTCGGAGGTAGCACAGATACGCAGTATTTT. Its translation is CASSLVGGSTDTQYF.

The V gene is TRBV20-1, the J gene TRBJ2-1; 8 bases align to TRBD2. Germline assignment: CDR1 DFQATT and CDR2 SNEGSKA (reference sequence). This CDR3 spans 15 amino acids. Trimming took 5 bases from V and 8 from J; bases not matched to a gene: 14. As DNA, the CDR3 is TGCAGTGCTCGACCCGGGGGGGGCCCGGCCGATGAGCAGTTCTTC. Its protein product is CSARPGGGPADEQFF.

In this sample, this clonotype turned up many times. This rearrangement joins TRBV12-3 or TRBV12-4 to TRBJ1-1; D gene unclear. Trimming took 3 bases from V and 4 from J, leaving 9 bases between them. This CDR3 has 13 amino acids. This CDR3 is CASSFASSTEAFF. The DNA for the CDR3 is TGTGCCAGCAGTTTCGCGTCGAGCACTGAAGCTTTCTTT.

The chain recombines TRBV12-3 or TRBV12-4 with TRBJ2-1, with D perhaps being TRBD1 or TRBD2 (5 bases each). The V end was cut by 6 bases, the J end by 6 bases, with 15 bases between. The CDR3 runs to 14 residues. CDR3 in DNA: TGTGCCAGCAGGCCTGTGGGGGTTGGCAATGAGCAGTTCTTC. Translated, it gives CASRPVGVGNEQFF.

This clonotype was found a few times. The chain joins TRBV15 to TRBJ1-1; D gene uncertain. The CDR3 is made up of 14 amino acids. Germline CDR1 and CDR2: LNHNV and YYDKDF (reference sequence). Between the trimmed V and J ends, which lost 1 base and 0 bases, there was a span of 6 bases. The CDR3 loop is CATSRAGMNTEAFF. The CDR3, as DNA: TGTGCCACCAGCAGAGCGGGTATGAACACTGAAGCTTTCTTT.

This clonotype was found a few times. The V gene is TRBV27, the J gene TRBJ1-2; D unclear. CDR3 length equals 14 residues. CDR1 and CDR2 (germline): MNHEY, SMNVEV (reference sequence). V lost 2 bases and J lost 4, with 11 bases in between. CDR3 residues: CASSLKLNVYGYTF. The DNA of the CDR3 is TGTGCCAGCAGTTTAAAATTAAATGTCTATGGCTACACCTTC.

The chain has TRBV27 and TRBJ2-7; 7 positions match TRBD1. In germline, CDR1 is MNHEY, CDR2 SMNVEV (reference sequence). This CDR3 comprises 15 residues. J gave up 4 bases and V 6 bases, and 12 bases lay outside the gene matches. The CDR3 region has the DNA TGTGCCAGCAGACGACAGGGCCTCGCATCATACGAGCAGTACGTC. Its protein product is CASRRQGLASYEQYV.

The chain links TRBV10-3 to TRBJ1-3; no clear D. CDR1 is ENHRY and CDR2 is SYGVKD in the germline V gene. V was trimmed by 7 bases and J by 2 bases, leaving 12 bases between them. This CDR3 contains 14 residues. CDR3 nucleotide sequence: TGTGCCATCAAAGCGGCAAGGGCTGGAAACACCATATATTTT. Encoded protein: CAIKAARAGNTIYF.

V and J are TRBV12-3 or TRBV12-4 and TRBJ2-7; a weak D match, TRBD2 (5 bases). V shed 8 bases and J shed 6 bases, with 14 bases lying between them. The CDR3 runs to 12 residues. The CDR3 is CASGLTEGEQYF. The CDR3 bases are TGTGCCAGCGGCCTTACAGAGGGCGAGCAGTACTTC.

In its sample, this clonotype was seen a few times. Relative to the germline gene, one junction end is altered; a read error may explain this. J is TRBJ1-2 and V is TRBV6-1, with unresolved D. CDR1 MNHNS and CDR2 SASEGT come from the germline V gene. CDR3 size: 15 residues. The CDR3 region has the DNA TGTGCCAGCAGCGAAGCCATGAGTCCTCCGGGGGGCTACACCTTC. This codes for CASSEAMSPPGGYTF.

This clonotype occurred many times. The CDR3 sequence: CASSLGFIQETQYF. The DNA for the CDR3 is TGTGCCAGCAGCTTAGGTTTCATTCAAGAGACCCAGTACTTC. This chain links TRBV11-2 with TRBJ2-5; D gene uncertain. The V and J ends lost 1 base and 2 bases respectively, with 8 bases between them. The CDR3 runs to 14 residues. Germline V gives CDR1 SGHAT, CDR2 FQNNGV.

The V gene is TRBV5-1, the J gene TRBJ1-1; 9 positions match TRBD1. V was pared by 4 bases and J by 5 bases, with 3 bases of the junction left unmatched. Germline CDR1 and CDR2: SGHRS and YFSETQ. CDR3 length: 13 amino acids. The CDR3 DNA follows: TGCGCCAGCAGCCGGACAGGGGTGACTGAAGCTTTCTTT. As protein: CASSRTGVTEAFF.

This clonotype was observed many times. The chain couples TRBV12-3 or TRBV12-4 to TRBJ2-3; 8 bases are a match to TRBD2. J was trimmed by 6 bases and V by 5 bases; bases with no gene match: 7. The CDR3 covers 14 residues. CDR3 sequence: CASSRGLVDDTQYF. CDR3 nucleotides: TGTGCCAGCAGTCGGGGACTAGTCGACGATACGCAGTATTTT.

This clonotype was seen a handful of times. The J gene is TRBJ1-2, the V gene TRBV10-3; perhaps TRBD1 as D (6 bases). The length of the CDR3 is 15 residues. CDR1 ENHRY and CDR2 SYGVKD come from the germline V gene. Trimming removed 2 bases from V and 5 bases from J, with 15 bases in between. The CDR3 reads CAISENGTPGYGYTF. Written as DNA, the CDR3 is TGTGCCATCAGTGAGAACGGGACACCAGGTTATGGCTACACCTTC.

The chain employs TRBV27 and TRBJ2-6; TRBD1 matches 12 bases. CDR3 size: 18 residues. Germline CDR1 is MNHEY and CDR2 is SMNVEV (reference sequence). V trimming: 3 bases; J trimming: 3 bases; junction bases outside the gene matches: 6. CDR3 DNA: TGTGCCAGCAGTTTCTACGGGACAGGGGGCTTTGGGGCCAACGTCCTGACTTTC. It encodes CASSFYGTGGFGANVLTF. The variable domain in full, completed from reference TRBV27 and TRBJ2-6, reads EAQVTQNPRYLITVTGKKLTVTCSQNMNHEYMSWYRQDPGLGLRQIYYSMNVEVTDKGDVPEGYKVSRKEKRNFPLILESPSPNQTSLYFCASSFYGTGGFGANVLTFGAGSRLTVL.

This clonotype was observed a handful of times. The CDR3 loop is CASGGRETQYF. CDR3 in DNA: TGTGCCAGCGGGGGGAGGGAGACCCAGTACTTC. The chain combines TRBV7-8 with TRBJ2-5; the D gene is possibly TRBD2 (6 bases). The CDR3 extends over 11 amino acids. Germline V gene data show CDR1 as SGHVS and CDR2 as FQNEAQ. V lost 8 bases and J 5 bases, leaving 9 bases between the germline ends.

This clonotype has just a few counts. The CDR3 DNA reads as TGTGCCAGCAGTTGGGCCCTAGCGGGGACCTACGAGCAGTACTTC. Protein sequence: CASSWALAGTYEQYF. This rearrangement joins TRBV2 to TRBJ2-7, with TRBD2 matching over 9 bases. Looked up from germline, CDR1 is SNHLY and CDR2 is FYNNEI. The CDR3 is made up of 15 amino acids. V gave up 5 bases and J gave up 2 bases; unmatched junction bases: 7.

The V gene is TRBV6-6, the J gene TRBJ2-2; TRBD1 aligns across 8 bases. The junction had 14 bases not matched to a gene; V was cut back by 6 bases and J by 8 bases. The CDR3 loop spans 16 amino acids. Looked up from germline, CDR1 is MNHNY and CDR2 is SVGAGI (reference sequence). The CDR3 nucleotides are TGTGCCAGCAGCACAATCGACAGGGGAAGATCGGGGGAGCTGTTTTTT. As protein: CASSTIDRGRSGELFF.

This clonotype was counted only a few times. CDR3 sequence reads: CASSHYRGQGSPLHF. DNA for the CDR3: TGTGCCAGCAGCCATTACAGGGGGCAGGGTTCACCCCTCCACTTT. The rearrangement links TRBV3-1 to TRBJ1-6, with 9 bases aligning to TRBD1. This CDR3 contains 15 residues. CDR1 is LGHDT, CDR2 YNNKEL, per germline (reference sequence). V dropped 3 bases and J dropped 9; count of bases not matched to a gene: 6.

The chain is built from TRBV20-1 and TRBJ2-1; possible D gene TRBD1, 6 bases. This CDR3 is built from 16 residues. V was pared by 0 bases and J by 5 bases, with 17 bases between. Germline lookup yields CDR1 DFQATT and CDR2 SNEGSKA (reference sequence). For the CDR3, the DNA is TGCAGTGCTAGAGATCTTCTGGACAGTGGCGACAATGAGCAGTTCTTC. It yields the protein CSARDLLDSGDNEQFF.

The chain is built from TRBV27 and TRBJ2-7; TRBD1 or TRBD2 may be the D gene (5 bases each). V lost 2 bases and J lost 0, with 17 bases in between. The CDR3 is 17 residues long. The germline CDR1 and CDR2 sequences are MNHEY and SMNVEV (reference sequence). The CDR3 spells CASSLTPPGSFSYEQYV. The DNA for the CDR3 is TGTGCCAGCAGTTTAACCCCCCCAGGGAGTTTCTCCTACGAGCAGTACGTC.

This clonotype has a handful of counts. The CDR3 sequence is CASSENGLAGGKETQYF. In DNA, the CDR3 is TGTGCCAGCAGCGAGAACGGACTAGCGGGAGGAAAAGAGACCCAGTACTTC. The chain links TRBV9 to TRBJ2-5; 14 bases fit TRBD2. The ends lost 3 bases at V and 3 bases at J; junction bases unmatched: 7. Germline-derived CDR1 and CDR2 are SGDLS and YYNGEE. The CDR3 is 17 amino acids.

In this sample, this clonotype turned up a few times. The V gene is TRBV15, the J gene TRBJ2-1, with D uncertain. CDR1 and CDR2 from the germline V gene are LNHNV and YYDKDF (reference sequence). Trimming stripped 4 bases from V and 5 bases from J, with 9 bases between. The CDR3 extends over 13 amino acids. The CDR3 region is CATSTPTNNEQFF. CDR3 bases: TGTGCCACCAGCACCCCCACCAACAATGAGCAGTTCTTC.